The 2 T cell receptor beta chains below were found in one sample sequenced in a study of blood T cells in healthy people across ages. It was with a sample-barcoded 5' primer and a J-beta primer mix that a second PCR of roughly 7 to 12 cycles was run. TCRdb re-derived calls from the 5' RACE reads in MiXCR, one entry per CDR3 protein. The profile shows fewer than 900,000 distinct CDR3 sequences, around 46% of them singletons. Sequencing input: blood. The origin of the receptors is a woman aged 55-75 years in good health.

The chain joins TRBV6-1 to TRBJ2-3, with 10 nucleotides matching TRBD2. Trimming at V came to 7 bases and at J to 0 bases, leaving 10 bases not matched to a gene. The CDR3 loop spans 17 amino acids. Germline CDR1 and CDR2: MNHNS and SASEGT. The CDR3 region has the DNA TGTGCCAGCAATGGAGCGGGGGGGCGTCAGAGCACAGATACGCAGTATTTT. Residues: CASNGAGGRQSTDTQYF.

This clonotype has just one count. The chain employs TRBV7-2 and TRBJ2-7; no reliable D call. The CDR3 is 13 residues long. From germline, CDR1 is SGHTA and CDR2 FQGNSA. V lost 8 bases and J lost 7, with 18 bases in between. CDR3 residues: CASLSTPLGEQYF. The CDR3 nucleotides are TGTGCCAGCCTATCGACTCCTTTGGGGGAGCAGTACTTC.